This T cell receptor (beta chain) stems from a study of regulatory T cells in long-lasting Graves disease. CDR3 length: 15 residues. The germline V gene has CDR1 MNHEY and CDR2 SMNVEV (reference sequence). J was trimmed by 10 bases and V by 4 bases; bases with no gene match: 9. In its sample, this clonotype was seen many times. Time point noted: newly diagnosed GD, antithyroid drugs for less than 3 months. RNA from PBMCs was the source of the TCR library. TCR beta libraries were built with iRepertoire HTBI primers and Arm-PCR of CDR3 regions. Using its own MiXCR run on the multiplex PCR reads, TCRdb lists one record per CDR3 protein. The repertoire has roughly 420,000 distinct CDR3 sequences, 16% of them found once; the top ten carry about 10%. The sample also formed part of further work on T cells in Graves' hyperthyroidism and ophthalmopathy.

This specimen consisted of peripheral blood mononuclear cells (PBMCs), obtained at new diagnosis, from a patient treated with antithyroid drugs. This chain connects TRBV27 to TRBJ2-1, with 11 bases fitting TRBD2. This receptor was taken from a woman in her 30s with Graves disease. The CDR3 DNA reads TGTGCCAGCAGTTCAACCACCGGGACTAGCGGAGAGCAGTTCTTC. Translated: CASSSTTGTSGEQFF.